Shown below are 17 T cell receptor beta chains from a single sample sequenced in a study of HIV-infected children after antiretroviral therapy interruption. A 3' RACE protocol on RNA, with unique molecular identifiers, produced the TCR library. TCRdb ran MiXCR on the 3' RACE reads and lists one entry per CDR3 protein. The data hold roughly 16,000 distinct CDR3 sequences, with about 3.4% observed a single time. The treatment denotes: PENTA 11 planned treatment interruption arm or continuous ART arm. The sample here was CD45RA+ CD4+ T cells from PBMCs, taken from a donor given antiretroviral therapy, either interrupted or continuous. As to subset: naive CD4+ CD45RA+ CD45RO- T cells. These receptors were taken from a child between 2 and 17 years old with HIV.

The CDR3 region is CASSLASPGPEAFF. CDR3 sequence (DNA): TGTGCCAGCAGCTTGGCCAGTCCGGGGCCTGAAGCTTTCTTT. The chain joins TRBV5-6 to TRBJ1-1; D may be TRBD1 (5 bases). Germline values: CDR1 SGHDT, CDR2 YYEEEE. Trimming cost V 0 bases and J 6 bases, with 12 bases left between them. The CDR3 is made up of 14 amino acids.

This clonotype was counted at least ten times. The chain combines TRBV19 with TRBJ2-3; TRBD1 matches at 9 bases. CDR3 length equals 16 residues. V trimming: 6 bases; J trimming: 5 bases; junction bases outside the gene matches: 12. Germline V gene lookup returns CDR1 LNHDA and CDR2 SQIVND (reference sequence). The CDR3 region is CASSLDRGNVVDTQYF. The CDR3 nucleotides read TGTGCCAGTAGCCTCGACAGGGGGAATGTGGTAGATACGCAGTATTTT.

This clonotype showed up many times. The chain recombines TRBV5-6 with TRBJ2-5; no reliable D call. V was pared by 7 bases and J by 4 bases, with 11 bases between. CDR3 length: 12 residues. The germline V gene encodes CDR1 SGHDT and CDR2 YYEEEE. The CDR3 is CASGQSGETQYF. For the CDR3, the DNA is TGTGCCAGCGGGCAAAGTGGAGAGACCCAGTACTTC.

This clonotype was counted many times. This chain uses TRBV7-2 with TRBJ2-3; D possibly matches TRBD1 or TRBD2 (5 bases each). Germline V gives CDR1 SGHTA, CDR2 FQGNSA. The V and J ends lost 4 bases and 3 bases respectively, with 20 bases between them. The CDR3 is 17 residues long. CDR3 nucleotide sequence: TGTGCCAGCAGCTCGGACCGGGACCAACTGCAGACAGATACGCAGTATTTT. Its translation is CASSSDRDQLQTDTQYF.

This clonotype came up many times. The genes are TRBV30 and TRBJ2-7, with TRBD2 identical over 7 bases. CDR1 and CDR2 (germline): GTSNPN, SVGIG (reference sequence). The CDR3 consists of 15 residues. V lost 2 bases to trimming and J lost 10 bases; unmatched junction nucleotides: 17. CDR3 sequence: CAWSLRGESSYEQYF. In nucleotides, the CDR3 is TGTGCCTGGAGTCTTCGGGGGGAGAGCTCCTATGAACAGTACTTC.

This clonotype was detected many times. The CDR3 is CSASVRGQFYEQYF. The DNA for the CDR3 is TGCAGTGCTAGCGTGCGGGGACAGTTCTACGAGCAGTACTTC. The chain combines TRBV20-1 with TRBJ2-7, with D perhaps TRBD1 (7 bases). The CDR3 extends over 14 amino acids. The germline CDR1 and CDR2 sequences are DFQATT and SNEGSKA (reference sequence). V was pared by 3 bases and J by 3 bases, with 15 bases between.

Relative to its sample, this clonotype is medium-sized. This chain uses TRBV10-3 with TRBJ2-1; 10 bases match TRBD1. CDR1 and CDR2 from the germline V gene are ENHRY and SYGVKD. There are 15 residues in the CDR3. V shed 6 bases, J shed 3 bases, and the junction held 5 bases outside the gene matches. The CDR3 coding sequence is TGTGCCATCAGAACCGGGACAGGGGTCTACAATGAGCAGTTCTTC. Translated, it gives CAIRTGTGVYNEQFF.

As regards this clonotype: A read error may explain this, as a much larger clone is one base away. The CDR3 does not close with the conserved phenylalanine or tryptophan, likely indicating a read error. This rearrangement joins TRBV9 to TRBJ2-7; D is ambiguous. CDR3 size: 11 residues. Germline V gives CDR1 SGDLS, CDR2 YYNGEE. V was trimmed by 4 bases and J by 6 bases, leaving 8 bases between them. DNA for the CDR3: TGTGCCAGCAGCTCGCGTACCGAGCAGTACCTC. Protein: CASSSRTEQYL.

There are many counts of this clonotype. The rearrangement joins TRBV29-1 to TRBJ1-4; no firm D call. The germline CDR1 and CDR2 sequences are SQVTM and ANQGSEA. CDR3 size: 14 residues. Trimming took 5 bases from V and 2 from J, leaving 12 bases between them. In DNA form, the CDR3 reads TGCAGCGTTTTTTCATCGGGGACTAATGAAAAACTGTTTTTT. Its protein is CSVFSSGTNEKLFF.

The DNA of the CDR3 is TGTGCCAGCAGCTCGGGGGTTGAAGGAGCTGAAGCTTTCTTT. Translated, it gives CASSSGVEGAEAFF. The chain has TRBV7-4 and TRBJ1-1; a possible D gene is TRBD1 (5 bases). This CDR3 has 14 residues. CDR1 is SGHVT, CDR2 SQSDAQ, per germline. Trimming took off 4 bases at V and 6 bases at J, with 15 bases between the two ends.

This clonotype appeared many times. The CDR3 bases are TGCGCCAGCAGCCAAGTTGTCTTGGCGGACTCAGGCAATGAGCAGTTCTTC. The encoded protein is CASSQVVLADSGNEQFF. This chain connects TRBV4-1 to TRBJ2-1, with TRBD2 as a possible D gene (5 bases). Germline CDR1 reads MGHRA; CDR2 reads YSYEKL. Trimming took 1 base from V and 6 from J, leaving 19 bases between them. This CDR3 is 17 amino acids long.

This clonotype appeared many times. V and J are TRBV20-1 and TRBJ2-2; TRBD1 agrees at 7 bases. J lost 0 bases, V lost 0 bases, and 4 bases had no gene match. In germline, CDR1 is DFQATT, CDR2 SNEGSKA (reference sequence). This CDR3 is built from 16 residues. This CDR3 reads CSARDLDRTNTGELFF. In DNA form, the CDR3 reads TGCAGTGCTAGAGATTTGGACAGGACGAACACCGGGGAGCTGTTTTTT.

About this clonotype itself: The junction departs from germline at one end; a sequencing error may be responsible. This chain uses TRBV12-3 or TRBV12-4 with TRBJ2-4; D assignment may be TRBD1 or TRBD2 (5 bases each). CDR3 length: 14 amino acids. CDR3 in DNA: TGTGCCAGCAGTTTAGAGGGGAGTCAAAACACCTTGTACTTT. It codes for CASSLEGSQNTLYF.

This clonotype occurred many times. V usage is TRBV11-2 and J usage is TRBJ2-2; D is unclear. Germline CDR1 is SGHAT and CDR2 is FQNNGV. V lost 1 base and J lost 6, with 12 bases in between. The CDR3 runs to 15 residues. The CDR3 spells CASSLGLTKSGELFF. CDR3 DNA: TGTGCCAGCAGCTTAGGGCTAACAAAATCCGGGGAGCTGTTTTTT.

This clonotype has a count of ten or more. The CDR3 reads CASSLTPGKYEQYF. The DNA of the CDR3 is TGTGCCAGCAGCTTAACGCCGGGGAAGTACGAGCAGTACTTC. V and J are TRBV7-3 and TRBJ2-7; possibly TRBD2 for D (5 bases). V was pared by 0 bases and J by 4 bases, with 10 bases between. Germline loops: CDR1 SGHTA, CDR2 FQGTGA. The CDR3 extends over 14 amino acids.

This clonotype was detected many times. The CDR3 reads CASSLSGGPYEQYF. The DNA for the CDR3 is TGTGCCAGCAGCCTGTCGGGGGGGCCCTACGAGCAGTACTTC. This sequence joins TRBV7-2 and TRBJ2-7; 8 nucleotides agree with TRBD2. This CDR3 region has 14 residues. Per germline, CDR1 SGHTA and CDR2 FQGNSA. V dropped 5 bases and J dropped 2; count of bases not matched to a gene: 5.

This clonotype was recorded many times. The chain recombines TRBV7-2 with TRBJ2-1, with TRBD2 as a possible D gene (6 bases). Trimming left V 5 bases short and J 5 bases short, with 13 bases between. From germline, CDR1 is SGHTA and CDR2 FQGNSA. The CDR3 has 14 amino acids. The CDR3: CASSPLGGNNEQFF. CDR3 bases: TGTGCCAGCAGCCCCCTCGGGGGAAACAATGAGCAGTTCTTC.